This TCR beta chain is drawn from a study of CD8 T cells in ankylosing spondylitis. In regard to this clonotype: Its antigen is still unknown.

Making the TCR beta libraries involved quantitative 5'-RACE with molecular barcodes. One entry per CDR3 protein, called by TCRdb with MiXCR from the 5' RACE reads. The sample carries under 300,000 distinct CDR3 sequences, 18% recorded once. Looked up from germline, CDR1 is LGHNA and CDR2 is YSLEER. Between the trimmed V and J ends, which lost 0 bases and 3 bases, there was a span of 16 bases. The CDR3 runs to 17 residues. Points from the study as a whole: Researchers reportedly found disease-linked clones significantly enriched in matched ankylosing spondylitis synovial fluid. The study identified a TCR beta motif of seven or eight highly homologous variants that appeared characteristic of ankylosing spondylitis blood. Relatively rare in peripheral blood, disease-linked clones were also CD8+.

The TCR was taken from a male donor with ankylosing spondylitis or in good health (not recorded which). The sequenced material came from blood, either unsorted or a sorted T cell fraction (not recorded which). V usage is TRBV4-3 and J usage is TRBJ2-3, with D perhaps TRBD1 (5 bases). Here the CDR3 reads CASSQDIQGLGTDTQYF. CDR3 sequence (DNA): TGCGCCAGCAGCCAAGATATCCAGGGTCTTGGTACAGATACGCAGTATTTT.